This is a list of T cell receptor beta chains from one sample in a study of blood T cells in healthy people across ages. TCRdb reprocessed the 5' RACE reads via MiXCR and lists one record per CDR3 protein. The sample lists 1.8 million or so distinct CDR3 sequences; about 39% were seen once. The sample taken for sequencing was blood. These receptors were obtained from a human donor in good health. CDR3s include the opening cysteine and the closing phenylalanine or tryptophan. The D gene is left open where the match is weak. Size is omitted from some rows. Given values are once, few, many or a class for expanded clones.

TRBJ1-1 | TRBV20-1 | . | . | CSASEPGRIEAFF | TGCAGTGCTAGCGAGCCCGGACGGATTGAAGCTTTCTTT
TRBJ2-1 | TRBV7-9 | TRBD2 | few | CASSSQRDSYNEQFF | TGTGCCAGCAGCTCCCAGCGGGACTCCTACAATGAGCAGTTCTTC
TRBJ2-5 | TRBV7-2 | . | . | CASSFSGDLGETQYF | TGTGCCAGCAGCTTCTCCGGGGATTTGGGAGAGACCCAGTACTTC
TRBJ2-7 | TRBV9 | TRBD2 | . | CASSVASGGPPYEQYF | TGTGCCAGCAGCGTAGCTAGCGGGGGGCCGCCCTACGAGCAGTACTTC
TRBJ2-7 | TRBV9 | TRBD1 | . | CASSVNVGDRSSDEQYF | TGTGCCAGCAGCGTAAATGTAGGGGACAGAAGTAGCGACGAGCAGTACTTC
TRBJ1-2 | TRBV7-2 | . | . | CASSLGLALTYGHTF | TGTGCCAGCAGCTTAGGATTGGCCCTAACGTATGGCCACACCTTC
TRBJ2-5 | TRBV10-3 | . | . | CAISESTPGGWYF | TGTGCCATCAGTGAGTCCACCCCAGGGGGGTGGTACTTC
TRBJ2-3 | TRBV11-1 | . | . | CASSLPLGWGKATDTQYF | TGTGCCAGCAGCTTGCCACTGGGTTGGGGGAAGGCCACAGATACGCAGTATTTT
TRBJ2-5 | TRBV20-1 | . | few | CSANSGADQETQYF | TGCAGTGCTAATTCAGGGGCAGACCAAGAGACCCAGTACTTC
TRBJ1-2 | TRBV7-9 | . | . | CASSLGPGGLGYTF | TGTGCCAGCAGCTTGGGACCTGGAGGGCTTGGCTACACCTTC
TRBJ2-1 | TRBV4-3 | . | . | CASSQVFREPYNEQFF | TGCGCCAGCAGCCAAGTCTTCAGGGAACCCTACAATGAGCAGTTCTTC
TRBJ2-5 | TRBV7-2 | TRBD2 | . | CASSFGLAGRRGETQYF | TGTGCCAGCAGCTTCGGTCTAGCGGGGAGGCGAGGGGAGACCCAGTACTTC
TRBJ2-3 | TRBV20-1 | . | . | CSARDPRLAVSTDTQYF | TGCAGTGCTAGAGATCCAAGGCTAGCTGTTAGCACAGATACGCAGTATTTT
TRBJ2-2 | TRBV9 | . | . | CVSSAEFIGELFF | TGTGTCAGCAGCGCCGAGTTTATCGGGGAGCTGTTTTTT
TRBJ2-3 | TRBV10-3 | TRBD2 | . | CAMGSGIPSTDTQYF | TGTGCCATGGGTAGCGGGATCCCTAGCACAGATACGCAGTATTTT
TRBJ2-5 | TRBV5-1 | . | . | CASSLGGVLQETQYF | TGCGCCAGCAGCTTGGGAGGGGTCCTCCAAGAGACCCAGTACTTC
TRBJ1-2 | TRBV6-1 | . | . | CASRVTPVYGYTF | TGTGCCAGCAGGGTGACACCAGTCTATGGCTACACCTTC
TRBJ1-2 | TRBV20-1 | . | few | CSAASWGGRSANYGYTF | TGCAGTGCCGCAAGTTGGGGAGGCAGGAGTGCTAACTATGGCTACACCTTC
TRBJ2-3 | TRBV7-8 | TRBD2 | . | CASSLSGGSPGPQYF | TGTGCCAGCAGCTTAAGCGGGGGGAGCCCCGGGCCGCAGTATTTT
TRBJ2-7 | TRBV25-1 | . | . | CASSEYFSTGAQYEQYF | TGTGCCAGCAGTGAATATTTTTCGACAGGAGCTCAATACGAGCAGTACTTC
TRBJ1-2 | TRBV6-2/TRBV6-3 | . | . | CASRGVDNYGYTF | TGTGCCAGCCGCGGGGTCGACAACTATGGCTACACCTTC
TRBJ2-7 | TRBV6-2/TRBV6-3 | . | . | CASSYYTTYEQYF | TGTGCCAGCAGTTACTACACTACCTACGAGCAGTACTTC
TRBJ2-3 | TRBV20-1 | . | few | CSARAPLGLGTDTQYF | TGCAGTGCTAGAGCCCCACTTGGTCTTGGCACAGATACGCAGTATTTT
TRBJ2-3 | TRBV2 | . | . | CASSVGGGGTTDTQYF | TGTGCCAGCAGTGTAGGGGGCGGGGGGACCACAGATACGCAGTATTTT
TRBJ1-2 | TRBV7-2 | TRBD1 | . | CASSLGPGQGVGGYTF | TGTGCCAGCAGCTTAGGCCCGGGACAGGGGGTGGGTGGCTACACCTTC